The clone carrying this T cell receptor beta chain was detected once. Libraries were prepared by immunoSEQ multiplex PCR; TCRdb keeps only in-frame clonotypes and omits some of them. The sample records roughly 180,000 clones, about 85% being singletons. These data belong to a study of blood T cell repertoires in COVID-19. Study-wide background: Sites in the United States, Italy and Spain provided acute and convalescent COVID-19 samples. The analysed material was cDNA or gDNA that came from T cells, B-cell-depleted T cells, or PBMCs.

Sequenced sample: PBMCs or T cells enriched from blood (not recorded which). The source of this sequence is a woman between 35 and 50 years old with acute COVID-19.

The CDR3 loop is CASRAGTEAFF. The CDR3 DNA follows: TGTGCCAGCAGGGCGGGCACTGAAGCTTTCTTT. This rearrangement joins TRBV3-1 (or the pseudogene TRBV3-2) to TRBJ1-1; D remains unclear. This CDR3 is built from 11 residues. V lost 6 bases to trimming and J lost 4 bases, with 6 bases between them. CDR1 and CDR2 (germline): LGHDT, YNNKEL (reference sequence).